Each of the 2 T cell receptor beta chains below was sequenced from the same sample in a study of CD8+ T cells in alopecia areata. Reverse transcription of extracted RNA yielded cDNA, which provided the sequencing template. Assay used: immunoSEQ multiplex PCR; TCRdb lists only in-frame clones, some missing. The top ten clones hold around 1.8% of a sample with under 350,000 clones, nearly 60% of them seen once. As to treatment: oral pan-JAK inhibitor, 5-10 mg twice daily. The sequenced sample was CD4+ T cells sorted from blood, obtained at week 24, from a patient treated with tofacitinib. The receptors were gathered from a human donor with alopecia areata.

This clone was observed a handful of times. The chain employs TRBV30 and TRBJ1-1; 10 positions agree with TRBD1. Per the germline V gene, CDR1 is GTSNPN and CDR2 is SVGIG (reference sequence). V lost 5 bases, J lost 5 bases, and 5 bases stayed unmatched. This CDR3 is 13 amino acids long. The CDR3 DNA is TGTGCCTGGGCCGGACAGGGGGTAACTGAAGCTTTCTTT. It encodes CAWAGQGVTEAFF.

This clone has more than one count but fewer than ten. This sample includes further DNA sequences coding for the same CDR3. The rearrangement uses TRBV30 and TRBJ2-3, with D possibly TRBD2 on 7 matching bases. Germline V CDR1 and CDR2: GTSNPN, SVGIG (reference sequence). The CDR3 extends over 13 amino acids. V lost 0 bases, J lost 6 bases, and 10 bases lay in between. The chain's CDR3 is CAWSVRGADTQYF. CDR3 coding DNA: TGTGCCTGGAGTGTACGGGGGGCCGATACGCAGTATTTT. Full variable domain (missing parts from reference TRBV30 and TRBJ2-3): SQTIHQWPATLVQPVGSPLSLECTVEGTSNPNLYWYRQAAGRGLQLLFYSVGIGQISSEVPQNLSASRPQDRQFILSSKKLLLSDSGFYLCAWSVRGADTQYFGPGTRLTVL.